The next 4 T cell receptor beta chains were all read from a single sample in a study of CD8 T cells in ankylosing spondylitis (dated by TCRdb to 2017 to 2019). Libraries were constructed by 5' RACE. This sample was sequenced with an Illumina HiSeq 2500. In TCRdb, the public reads were trimmed at Q25 with fastp and aligned with MiXCR, with productive beta chains retained. Under each unique CDR3 protein, matching rows form one entry showing the most common genes and DNA. The sample table lists 30,000 to 40,000 distinct CDR3 sequences, around a tenth of them with a count of one. The ten largest clones represent approximately 15% of the sample. Sequencing input: blood, either unsorted or a sorted T cell fraction (not recorded which). The receptors stem from a male donor with ankylosing spondylitis or in good health (not recorded which).

This clonotype was picked up many times. The chain carries TRBV12-3 or TRBV12-4 and TRBJ2-3, with D possibly called TRBD1 or TRBD2 (5 bases each). This CDR3 is 15 amino acids long. V lost 3 bases, J lost 2 bases, and 12 bases lay in between. In DNA, the CDR3 is TGTGCCAGCAGTTTTGGGGACCGAGACACAGATACGCAGTATTTT. Its protein product is CASSFGDRDTDTQYF.

Only a few counts were recorded for this clonotype. The rearrangement links TRBV3-1 to TRBJ2-7; the match to TRBD1 covers 8 bases. The CDR3 consists of 13 residues. V was clipped by 6 bases and J by 1 base; unmatched bases: 2. In germline, CDR1 is LGHDT, CDR2 YNNKEL (reference sequence). This CDR3 is CASRNRGSYEQYF. The CDR3 DNA follows: TGTGCCAGCAGAAACAGGGGGTCCTACGAGCAGTACTTC.

This clonotype was recorded at least ten times. The chain joins TRBV7-6 to TRBJ2-1; unclear D gene. V was cut by 5 bases and J by 4 bases, with 12 bases left in between. The CDR3 spans 14 residues. CDR1 and CDR2 (germline): SGHVS, FNYEAQ. This CDR3 reads CASSGLLGYNEQFF. For the CDR3, the DNA is TGTGCCAGCAGCGGGCTCCTTGGGTACAATGAGCAGTTCTTC.

This clonotype has a count of ten or more. The V and J genes are TRBV6-1 and TRBJ2-7; TRBD2 aligns across 8 bases. Per the germline V gene, CDR1 is MNHNS and CDR2 is SASEGT. V lost 5 bases, J lost 4 bases, and 19 bases stayed unmatched. CDR3 size: 18 residues. The CDR3: CASSPDYLGGEMSYEQYF. The CDR3 region has the DNA TGTGCCAGCAGTCCCGACTATCTCGGGGGGGAGATGTCATACGAGCAGTACTTC.